These 6 T cell receptor beta chains share one sample of origin, sequenced in a study of T cells after yellow fever vaccination. Each CDR3 protein gets one entry after TCRdb re-called the 5' RACE reads with MiXCR. The sample includes over 110,000 distinct CDR3 sequences, about 7.7% of them seen just once. Sequencing used CD4+ T cells sorted from PBMCs, obtained 5 days after the yellow fever booster vaccination. The receptors were sampled from a young man who received the YFV17D yellow fever vaccine.

This clonotype occurred a few times. The V call is TRBV7-2, the J call TRBJ1-1, with 8 nucleotides matching TRBD1. V was clipped by 5 bases and J by 6 bases; unmatched bases: 11. Germline loops: CDR1 SGHTA, CDR2 FQGNSA. The length of the CDR3 is 15 residues. The CDR3 loop is CASSPRTGRRSEAFF. The CDR3 nucleotides are TGTGCCAGCAGCCCCAGGACAGGGCGAAGGTCTGAAGCTTTCTTT.

This clonotype showed up many times. The V gene is TRBV5-1, the J gene TRBJ2-1, with 10 positions matching TRBD1. This CDR3 spans 15 amino acids. The ends lost 4 bases at V and 6 bases at J; junction bases unmatched: 7. Germline assignment: CDR1 SGHRS and CDR2 YFSETQ. The CDR3 loop reads CASSTGQGLGNEQFF. DNA of the CDR3: TGCGCCAGCAGCACGGGACAGGGGCTTGGCAATGAGCAGTTCTTC.

In its sample, this clonotype was seen many times. This sequence joins TRBV11-2 and TRBJ2-1; 7 bases map to TRBD1. CDR3 length equals 17 residues. V shed 1 base, J shed 4 bases, and the junction held 10 bases outside the gene matches. The germline V gene encodes CDR1 SGHAT and CDR2 FQNNGV. CDR3 sequence reads: CASSLVGLGQKYNEQFF. The DNA for the CDR3 is TGTGCCAGCAGCTTAGTCGGGCTGGGACAGAAGTACAATGAGCAGTTCTTC.

This clonotype was seen ten or more times. This chain connects TRBV25-1 to TRBJ2-1; possibly TRBD2 for D (5 bases). The CDR3 consists of 16 residues. With 3 bases removed from V and 4 bases from J, the gap between germline ends came to 16 bases. Looked up from germline, CDR1 is MGHDK and CDR2 is SYGVNS. The CDR3 region is CASSDLSAKSYNEQFF. The CDR3 region has the DNA TGTGCCAGCAGTGACCTTAGCGCGAAATCATACAATGAGCAGTTCTTC.

This clonotype has a count of ten or more. This chain uses TRBV20-1 with TRBJ2-7; 13 nucleotides match TRBD2. The CDR3 extends over 12 amino acids. V was pared by 5 bases and J by 5 bases, with 0 bases of the junction left unmatched. Germline V lookup: CDR1 DFQATT, CDR2 SNEGSKA (reference sequence). The CDR3 DNA follows: TGCAGTGCTGGACTAGCGGGAGACGAGCAGTACTTC. It specifies CSAGLAGDEQYF.

This clonotype was counted ten times or more. CDR3 region: CSASSVRREETQYF. DNA of the CDR3: TGCAGTGCGTCGAGTGTCAGGCGGGAAGAGACCCAGTACTTC. The chain links TRBV20-1 to TRBJ2-5; D might be TRBD2 (5 bases). The germline V and J ends were trimmed by 6 bases and 3 bases, with 17 bases remaining between them. Per germline, CDR1 DFQATT and CDR2 SNEGSKA (reference sequence). The length of the CDR3 is 14 residues.